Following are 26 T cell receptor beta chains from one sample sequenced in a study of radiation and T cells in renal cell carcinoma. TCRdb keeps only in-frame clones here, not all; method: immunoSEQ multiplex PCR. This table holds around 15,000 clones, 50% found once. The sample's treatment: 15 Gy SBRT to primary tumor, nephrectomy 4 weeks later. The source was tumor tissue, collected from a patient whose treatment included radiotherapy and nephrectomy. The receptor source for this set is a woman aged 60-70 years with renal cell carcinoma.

The CDR3 sequence: CASRNDNYGYTF. CDR3 coding DNA: TGTGCCAGCAGGAACGATAACTATGGCTACACCTTC. The chain is built from TRBV6-4 and TRBJ1-2; D gene unclear. The ends were cut back, 6 bases at V and 1 base at J, with 6 bases in the middle. The CDR3 sequence is 12 residues long. The V gene's germline CDR1 is MRHNA and CDR2 SNTAGT.

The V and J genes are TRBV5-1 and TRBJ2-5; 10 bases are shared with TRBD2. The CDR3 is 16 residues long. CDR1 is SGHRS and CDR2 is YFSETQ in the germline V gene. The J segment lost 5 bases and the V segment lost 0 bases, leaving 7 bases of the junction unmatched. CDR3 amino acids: CASSLATSGMVETQYF. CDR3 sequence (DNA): TGCGCCAGCAGCTTGGCCACTAGCGGGATGGTGGAGACCCAGTACTTC.

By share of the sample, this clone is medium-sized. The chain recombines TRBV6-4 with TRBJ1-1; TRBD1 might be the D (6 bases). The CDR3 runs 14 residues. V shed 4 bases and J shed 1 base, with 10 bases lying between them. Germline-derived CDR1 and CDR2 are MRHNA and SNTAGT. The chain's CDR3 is CASSADSANTEAFF. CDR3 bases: TGTGCCAGCAGTGCGGACAGCGCGAACACTGAAGCTTTCTTT.

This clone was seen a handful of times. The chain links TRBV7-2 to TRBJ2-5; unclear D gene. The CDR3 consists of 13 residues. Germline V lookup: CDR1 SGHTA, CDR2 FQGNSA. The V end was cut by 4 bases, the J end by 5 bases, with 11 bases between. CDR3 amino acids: CASSSSPAETQYF. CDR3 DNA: TGTGCCAGCAGCTCCTCCCCAGCCGAGACCCAGTACTTC.

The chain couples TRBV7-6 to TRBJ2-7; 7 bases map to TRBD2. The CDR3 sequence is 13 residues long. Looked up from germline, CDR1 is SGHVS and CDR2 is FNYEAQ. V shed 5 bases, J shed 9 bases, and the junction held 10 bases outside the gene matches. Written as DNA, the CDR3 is TGTGCCAGCAGCAACCCCCAGCGGGACGGGCAGTACTTC. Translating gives CASSNPQRDGQYF.

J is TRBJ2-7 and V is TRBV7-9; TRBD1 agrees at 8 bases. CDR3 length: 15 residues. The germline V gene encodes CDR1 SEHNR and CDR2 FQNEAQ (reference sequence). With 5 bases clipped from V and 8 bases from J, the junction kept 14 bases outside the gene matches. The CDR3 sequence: CASSRGTGFNIQQYF. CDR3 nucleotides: TGTGCCAGCAGCCGCGGGACAGGTTTTAATATCCAGCAGTACTTC.

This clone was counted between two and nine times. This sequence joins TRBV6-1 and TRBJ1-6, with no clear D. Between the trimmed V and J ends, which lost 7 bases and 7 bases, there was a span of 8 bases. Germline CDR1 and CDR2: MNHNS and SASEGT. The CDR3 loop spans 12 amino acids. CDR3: CASKDLNSPLHF. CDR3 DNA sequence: TGTGCCAGCAAGGATTTGAATTCACCCCTCCACTTT.

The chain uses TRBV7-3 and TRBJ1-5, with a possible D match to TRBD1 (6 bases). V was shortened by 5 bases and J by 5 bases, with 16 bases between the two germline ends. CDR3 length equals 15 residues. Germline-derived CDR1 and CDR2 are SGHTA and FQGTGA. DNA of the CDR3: TGTGCCAGCAGCCTACAGGGAGCCCCCGATCAGCCCCAGCATTTT. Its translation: CASSLQGAPDQPQHF.

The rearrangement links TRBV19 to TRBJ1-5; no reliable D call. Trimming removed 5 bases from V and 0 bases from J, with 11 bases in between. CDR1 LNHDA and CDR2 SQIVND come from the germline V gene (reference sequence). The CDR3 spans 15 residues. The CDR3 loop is CASSFSGDSNQPQHF. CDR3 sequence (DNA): TGTGCCAGTAGTTTTTCGGGAGATAGCAATCAGCCCCAGCATTTT. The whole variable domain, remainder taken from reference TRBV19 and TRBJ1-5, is DGGITQSPKYLFRKEGQNVTLSCEQNLNHDAMYWYRQDPGQGLRLIYYSQIVNDFQKGDIAEGYSVSREKKESFPLTVTSAQKNPTAFYLCASSFSGDSNQPQHFGDGTRLSIL.

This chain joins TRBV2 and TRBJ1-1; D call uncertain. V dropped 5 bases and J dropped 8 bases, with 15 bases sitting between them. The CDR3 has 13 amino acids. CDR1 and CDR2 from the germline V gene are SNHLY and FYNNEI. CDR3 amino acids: CASSMDPLKEAFF. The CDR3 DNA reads TGTGCCAGCAGTATGGACCCCCTCAAAGAAGCTTTCTTT.

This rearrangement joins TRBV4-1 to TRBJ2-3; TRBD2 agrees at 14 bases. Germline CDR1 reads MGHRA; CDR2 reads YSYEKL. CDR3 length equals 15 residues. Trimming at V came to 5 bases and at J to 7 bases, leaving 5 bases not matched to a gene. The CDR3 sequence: CASSTGTSGRNTQYF. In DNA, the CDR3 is TGCGCCAGCAGCACCGGGACTAGCGGGAGAAATACGCAGTATTTT.

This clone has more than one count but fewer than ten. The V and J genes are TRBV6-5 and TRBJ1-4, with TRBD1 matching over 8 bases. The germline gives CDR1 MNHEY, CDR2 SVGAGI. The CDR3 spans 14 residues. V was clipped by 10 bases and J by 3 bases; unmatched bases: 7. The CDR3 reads CATRTGNANEKLFF. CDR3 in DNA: TGTGCCACCAGGACAGGGAATGCTAATGAAAAACTGTTTTTT.

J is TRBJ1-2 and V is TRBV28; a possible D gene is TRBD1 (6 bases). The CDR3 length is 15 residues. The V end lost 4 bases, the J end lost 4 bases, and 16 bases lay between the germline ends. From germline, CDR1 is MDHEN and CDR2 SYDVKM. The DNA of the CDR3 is TGTGCCAGCAGTTCTCGGACAGACAACCTCTATGGCTACACCTTC. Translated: CASSSRTDNLYGYTF.

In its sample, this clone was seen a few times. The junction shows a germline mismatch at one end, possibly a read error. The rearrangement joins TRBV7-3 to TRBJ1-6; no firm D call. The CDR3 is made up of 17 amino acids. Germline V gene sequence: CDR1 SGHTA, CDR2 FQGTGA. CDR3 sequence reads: CASSLTPVPTGNSPLHF. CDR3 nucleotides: TGTGCCAGCAGCCTAACCCCGGTCCCCACTGGGAATTCACCCCTCCACTTT. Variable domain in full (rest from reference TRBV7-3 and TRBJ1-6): GAGVSQTPSNKVTEKGKYVELRCDPISGHTALYWYRQSLGQGPEFLIYFQGTGAADDSGLPNDRFFAVRPEGSVSTLKIQRTERGDSAVYLCASSLTPVPTGNSPLHFGNGTRLTVT.

The chain's CDR3 is CSVGGPDYGYTF. The CDR3 nucleotides are TGCAGCGTTGGAGGGCCAGATTATGGCTACACCTTC. V and J are TRBV29-1 and TRBJ1-2; D unclear. Germline-derived CDR1 and CDR2 are SQVTM and ANQGSEA. The CDR3 consists of 12 residues. Between the trimmed V and J ends, which lost 4 bases and 5 bases, there was a span of 11 bases.

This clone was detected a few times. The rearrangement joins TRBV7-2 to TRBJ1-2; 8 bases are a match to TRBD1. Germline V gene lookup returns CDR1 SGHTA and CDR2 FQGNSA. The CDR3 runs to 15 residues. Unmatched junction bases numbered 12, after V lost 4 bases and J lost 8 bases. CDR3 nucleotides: TGTGCCAGCAGCTACCCGACAGGGGCCCTCCGGGGCTACACCTTC. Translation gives CASSYPTGALRGYTF. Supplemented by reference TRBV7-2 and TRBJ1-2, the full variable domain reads GAGVSQSPSNKVTEKGKDVELRCDPISGHTALYWYRQSLGQGLEFLIYFQGNSAPDKSGLPSDRFSAERTGGSVSTLTIQRTQQEDSAVYLCASSYPTGALRGYTFGSGTRLTVV.

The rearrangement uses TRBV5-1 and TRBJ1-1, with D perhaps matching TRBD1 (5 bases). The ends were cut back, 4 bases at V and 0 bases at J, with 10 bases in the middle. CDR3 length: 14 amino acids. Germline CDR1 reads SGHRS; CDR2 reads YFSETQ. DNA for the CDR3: TGCGCCAGCAGCCCGGGACTCCTGAACACTGAAGCTTTCTTT. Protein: CASSPGLLNTEAFF.

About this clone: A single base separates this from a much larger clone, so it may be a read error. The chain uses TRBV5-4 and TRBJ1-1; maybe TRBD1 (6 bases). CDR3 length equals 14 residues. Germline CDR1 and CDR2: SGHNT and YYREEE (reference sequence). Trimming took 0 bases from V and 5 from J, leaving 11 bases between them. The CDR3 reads CASSLDGGPTEAFF. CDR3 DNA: TGTGCCAGCAGCTTGGATGGGGGGCCTACTGAAGCTTTCTTT.

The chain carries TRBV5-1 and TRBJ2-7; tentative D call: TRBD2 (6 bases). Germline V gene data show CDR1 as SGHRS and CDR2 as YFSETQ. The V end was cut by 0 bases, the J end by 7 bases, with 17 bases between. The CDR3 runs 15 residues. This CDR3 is CASSLAVGEAGEQYF. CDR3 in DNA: TGCGCCAGCAGCTTGGCCGTAGGGGAGGCGGGGGAGCAGTACTTC. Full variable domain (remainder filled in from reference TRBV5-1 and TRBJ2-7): KAGVTQTPRYLIKTRGQQVTLSCSPISGHRSVSWYQQTPGQGLQFLFEYFSETQRNKGNFPGRFSGRQFSNSRSEMNVSTLELGDSALYLCASSLAVGEAGEQYFGPGTRLTVT.

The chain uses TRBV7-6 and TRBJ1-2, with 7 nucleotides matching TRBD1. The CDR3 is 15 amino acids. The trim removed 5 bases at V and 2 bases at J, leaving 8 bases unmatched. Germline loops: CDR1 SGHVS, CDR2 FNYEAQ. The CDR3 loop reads CASSQGTATNYGYTF. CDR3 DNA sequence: TGTGCCAGCAGCCAAGGGACAGCGACGAACTATGGCTACACCTTC.

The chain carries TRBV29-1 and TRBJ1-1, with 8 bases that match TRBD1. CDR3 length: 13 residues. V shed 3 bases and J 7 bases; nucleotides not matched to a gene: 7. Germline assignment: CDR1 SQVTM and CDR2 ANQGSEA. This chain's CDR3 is CSVDPGQGYEAFF. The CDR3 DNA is TGCAGCGTTGATCCCGGACAGGGCTATGAAGCTTTCTTT.

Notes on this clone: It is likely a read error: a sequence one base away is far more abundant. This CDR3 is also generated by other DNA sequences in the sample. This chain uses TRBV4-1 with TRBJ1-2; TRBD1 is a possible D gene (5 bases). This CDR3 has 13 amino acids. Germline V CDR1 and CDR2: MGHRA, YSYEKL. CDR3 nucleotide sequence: TGCGCCAGCAGCCATTCCGGGGACTTGGCGGGAAACTTC. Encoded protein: CASSHSGDLAGNF.

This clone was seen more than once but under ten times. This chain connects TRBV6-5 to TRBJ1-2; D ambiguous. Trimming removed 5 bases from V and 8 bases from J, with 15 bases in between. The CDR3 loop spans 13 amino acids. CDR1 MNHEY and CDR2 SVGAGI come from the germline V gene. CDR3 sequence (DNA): TGTGCCAGCAGTGATGGACGTCTTCGCGGCTACACCTTC. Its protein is CASSDGRLRGYTF.

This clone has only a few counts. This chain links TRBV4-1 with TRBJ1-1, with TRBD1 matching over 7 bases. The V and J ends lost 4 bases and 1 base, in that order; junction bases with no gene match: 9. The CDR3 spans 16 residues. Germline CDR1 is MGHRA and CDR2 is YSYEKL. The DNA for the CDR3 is TGCGCCAGCAGCCCAAACTCCGGGACAGCGAACACTGAAGCTTTCTTT. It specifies CASSPNSGTANTEAFF.

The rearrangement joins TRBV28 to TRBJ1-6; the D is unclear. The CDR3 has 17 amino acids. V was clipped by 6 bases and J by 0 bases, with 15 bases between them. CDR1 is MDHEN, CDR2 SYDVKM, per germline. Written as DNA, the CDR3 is TGTGCCAGCAGACAACTCTATTTGAGCTCCTATAATTCACCCCTCCACTTT. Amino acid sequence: CASRQLYLSSYNSPLHF.

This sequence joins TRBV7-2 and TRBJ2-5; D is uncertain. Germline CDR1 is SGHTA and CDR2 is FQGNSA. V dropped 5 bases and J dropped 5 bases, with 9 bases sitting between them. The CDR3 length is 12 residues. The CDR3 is CASSVSSETQYF. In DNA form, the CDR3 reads TGTGCCAGCAGCGTCTCGAGTGAGACCCAGTACTTC. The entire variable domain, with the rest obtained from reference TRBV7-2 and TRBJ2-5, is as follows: GAGVSQSPSNKVTEKGKDVELRCDPISGHTALYWYRQSLGQGLEFLIYFQGNSAPDKSGLPSDRFSAERTGGSVSTLTIQRTQQEDSAVYLCASSVSSETQYFGPGTRLLVL.